This entry is about one T cell receptor (beta chain). Its antigen is as yet unknown. The data stem from a study of radiotherapy plus CTLA-4 blockade in lung cancer. Study information: The study recorded objective responses in roughly 20% of patients and disease control in approximately 33%. General observations from the study: There was expansion of tumor-derived TCR clones in blood after radiotherapy plus ipilimumab. Early shifts in blood T cell clones, with interferon-beta, reportedly predicted response best.

Assay: immunoSEQ multiplex PCR; the TCRdb copy retains only in-frame clones and omits some. The data show tens of thousands of clones, roughly 80% seen once. V lost 2 bases and J lost 5, with 9 bases in between. CDR1 is LNHDA and CDR2 is SQIVND in the germline V gene (reference sequence). This CDR3 contains 13 residues. Enrolled patients, whose metastatic non-small-cell lung cancer was chemo-refractory, received focal radiation plus CTLA-4 blockade with ipilimumab. The J gene is TRBJ1-2, the V gene TRBV19, with a possible D match to TRBD1 (6 bases). The TCR sequence derives from a human donor with non-small cell lung cancer who had stable disease on radiotherapy plus ipilimumab. Sequenced here: peripheral blood, sampled from a patient treated with radiotherapy plus ipilimumab. CDR3 protein: CASSIQQGYGYTF. CDR3 bases: TGTGCCAGTAGTATACAGCAGGGGTATGGCTACACCTTC.